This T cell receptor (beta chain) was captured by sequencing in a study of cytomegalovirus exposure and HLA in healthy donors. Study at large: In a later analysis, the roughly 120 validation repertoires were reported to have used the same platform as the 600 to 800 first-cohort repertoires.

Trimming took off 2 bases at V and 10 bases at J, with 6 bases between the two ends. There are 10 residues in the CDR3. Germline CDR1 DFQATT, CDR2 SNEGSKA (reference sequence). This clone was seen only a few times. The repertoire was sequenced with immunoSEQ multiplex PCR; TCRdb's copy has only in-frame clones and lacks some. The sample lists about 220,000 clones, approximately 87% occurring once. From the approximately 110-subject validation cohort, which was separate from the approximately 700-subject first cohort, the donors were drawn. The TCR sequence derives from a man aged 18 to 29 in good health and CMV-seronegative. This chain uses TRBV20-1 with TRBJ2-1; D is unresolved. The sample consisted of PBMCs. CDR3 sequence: CSARRSEQFF. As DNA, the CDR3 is TGCAGTGCTAGACGGTCCGAGCAGTTCTTC.